This T cell receptor (beta chain) derives from a study of T cell responses to AZD1222 COVID-19 vaccine. Data came from immunoSEQ multiplex PCR; TCRdb stores just in-frame clones and leaves some out. Counted here are over 150,000 clones, roughly 94% occurring once; the ten biggest clones make up 4% to 5.5%. The V gene end was trimmed by 4 bases and the J gene end by 6 bases; junction bases not matched to a gene: 7. This CDR3 has 14 residues. Per germline, CDR1 SGHTA and CDR2 FQGTGA. The origin of this receptor is an adult in good health. V is TRBV7-3 and J is TRBJ2-7; TRBD1 agrees at 9 bases. The starting material was peripheral blood, obtained on day 0 of MenACWY control vaccination. The DNA for the CDR3 is TGTGCCAGCAGCTCGGGACAGGGTAACGGCGAGCAGTACTTC. As protein: CASSSGQGNGEQYF. Full variable domain (remainder filled in from reference TRBV7-3 and TRBJ2-7): GAGVSQTPSNKVTEKGKYVELRCDPISGHTALYWYRQSLGQGPEFLIYFQGTGAADDSGLPNDRFFAVRPEGSVSTLKIQRTERGDSAVYLCASSSGQGNGEQYFGPGTRLTVT.